This T cell receptor (beta chain) was retrieved from a study of CD4 T cell repertoires and nickel (dated by TCRdb to 2018 to 2021). Preparation of the library involved RT-PCR. Sequencing took place on an Illumina MiSeq. The public reads were reprocessed in TCRdb via fastp at Q25 and MiXCR, keeping in-frame beta chains. Under each unique CDR3 protein, matching rows form one entry showing the most common genes and DNA. This sample lists approximately 140 distinct CDR3 sequences; around 73% were detected once. Together, the top ten hold around 16% of the sample. CDR1 and CDR2, looked up from the germline V gene, are SGHRS and YFSETQ. Spanning cysteine to phenylalanine, the CDR3 consists of 14 amino acids. This entry keeps only the CDR3 DNA: 42 bases, framed from base 1. After removal of 0 bases from V and 6 bases from J, the junction retains 3 bases not matched to a gene. A note on this clonotype: It has no known antigen specificity. The record has no base qualities; no much larger clone is one base away.

The specimen was CD4+ T cells from blood, not recorded whether cultured. The rearrangement joined TRBV5-1 to TRBJ1-5, and 7 junctional nucleotides match TRBD1. This TCR was recovered from a human donor in a nickel allergy study, with or without nickel allergy (not recorded which). It is not recorded whether this sample comes from one donor or several. This receptor carries the CDR3 CASSLGQGGQPQHF. The nucleotides are TGCGCCAGCAGCTTGGGCCAGGGGGGTCAGCCCCAGCATTTT.